This TCR beta chain was sequenced for a study of blood T cell repertoires in COVID-19. Methods used by the authors: Quantification of nucleated cells was approximated via reference gene primer amplification. Produced via immunoSEQ multiplex PCR; TCRdb's table is partial and in-frame only. V and J calls and clone size come straight from that table; D and trimming were deduced from the DNA. The sample includes some 230,000 clones, approximately 84% seen only once; the top ten take 3%. The germline V gene has CDR1 SGHNT and CDR2 YYREEE (reference sequence). After removal of 3 bases from V and 0 bases from J, the junction contained 6 bases not matched to a gene. This CDR3 region has 16 residues. This clone has only one observation.

This chain links TRBV5-4 with TRBJ1-3; the match to TRBD1 covers 7 bases. This sequence originates from a woman between 25 and 40 years old who had recovered from COVID-19. The sequenced sample was peripheral blood. The CDR3 DNA is TGTGCCAGCAGCTCCGGGACAGACCTCTCTGGAAACACCATATATTTT. As protein: CASSSGTDLSGNTIYF.